This T cell receptor (beta chain) stems from a study of cytomegalovirus exposure and HLA in healthy donors. Study-level points and caveats: In a later analysis, TCR beta V- and J-gene trimming was associated with a missense DCLRE1C variant. Association with HLA alleles at 0.05 false discovery rate was found for about 17,000 TCR beta sequences in a later analysis. Listed as cytomegalovirus-associated were about 160 TCR beta chains.

This clone was recorded once. Its matching antigen is unknown. CDR1 and CDR2 from the germline V gene are SGHTA and FQGNSA. Trimming removed 5 bases at V and 7 bases at J, with 16 bases between. CDR3 size: 14 residues. PCR involved 60 Vbeta and 13 Jbeta primers. Produced via immunoSEQ multiplex PCR; TCRdb's table is partial and in-frame only. The data show some 110,000 clones, 70% to 80% seen once. The chain links TRBV7-2 to TRBJ2-3; possibly TRBD1 for D (7 bases). The sequence derives from a man aged 50 to 60 in good health and CMV-seropositive. Sequencing was done on a sample of PBMCs. DNA for the CDR3: TGTGCCAGCAGCGGAGGGGGCAGCTCGAATACGCAGTATTTT. This encodes CASSGGGSSNTQYF.